The rows below give T cell receptor beta chains drawn from one sample of a study of identical twins. MiXCR, run by TCRdb on the 5' RACE reads, gives a single entry per CDR3 protein. Of roughly 690,000 distinct CDR3 sequences listed, roughly 20% are singletons. A further study also used this sample, focusing on T cells expressing NK-cell markers.

The specimen sequenced was PBMCs. The receptors stem from a woman aged 18-29 years in good health. Each CDR3 is given with its conserved first and last residue. The D gene is left open where the match is weak. Where a row states a size, it is once, few, many or the class of an expanded clone; other rows omit it.

TRBD1,TRBV5-1,TRBJ2-1,NA,TGCGCCAGCAGCCCCCGGACAGGGATGAACAATGAGCAGTTCTTC,CASSPRTGMNNEQFF
NA,TRBV5-5,TRBJ2-7,NA,TGTGCCAGCAGCTGGCGGGACACCGCTTCTGAGCAGTACTTC,CASSWRDTASEQYF
TRBD2,TRBV29-1,TRBJ2-7,few,TGCAGCATGACGATAGCGGGAGGGCCCACCTACGAGCAGTACTTC,CSMTIAGGPTYEQYF
TRBD1,TRBV12-3/TRBV12-4,TRBJ2-7,NA,TGTGCCATTACGTTTGGACAGGGAAGCTACGAGCAGTACTTC,CAITFGQGSYEQYF
NA,TRBV5-5,TRBJ1-6,few,TGTGCCAGCAATGGGGGCTCCTATAATTCACCCCTCCACTTT,CASNGGSYNSPLHF
TRBD1,TRBV29-1,TRBJ2-2,few,TGCAGCGTTCAAAGGACAGGGGGCACCGGGGAGCTGTTTTTT,CSVQRTGGTGELFF
NA,TRBV12-3/TRBV12-4,TRBJ2-3,many,TGCGCCAGCAGCGCCACAGATACGCAGTATTTT,CASSATDTQYF
NA,TRBV2,TRBJ2-3,NA,TGTGCCAGCACTGACTCGGGACGGACGACGCAGTATTTT,CASTDSGRTTQYF
NA,TRBV6-2/TRBV6-3,TRBJ2-7,NA,TGTGCCAGCAGTTACACGTCGACTCCTAACGAGCAGTACTTC,CASSYTSTPNEQYF
TRBD2,TRBV7-3,TRBJ2-1,few,TGTGCCAGCAGCTTAAAGGCGGGGGTGACTCGGGATGAGCAGTTCTTC,CASSLKAGVTRDEQFF
TRBD1,TRBV9,TRBJ1-6,many,TGTGCCAGCAGCGGACAGGGTTCGATTAATTCACCCCTCCACTTT,CASSGQGSINSPLHF
NA,TRBV12-3/TRBV12-4,TRBJ2-3,NA,TGTGCCAGCACCCCACAGAGGGCTTCGGATACGCAGTATTTT,CASTPQRASDTQYF
NA,TRBV12-3/TRBV12-4,TRBJ1-2,many,TGTGCCAGCAGTTTAGGGGACCTTTCGACCTTC,CASSLGDLSTF
TRBD1,TRBV20-1,TRBJ2-1,NA,TGCAGTGCTCTGGACAGGGGGCATGAGCAGTTCTTC,CSALDRGHEQFF
NA,TRBV10-3,TRBJ2-1,few,TGTGCCATCAGGTGGCAAGGATCCTGGGATCTGTTCTTC,CAIRWQGSWDLFF
TRBD1,TRBV20-1,TRBJ2-7,few,TGCAGTGCTAGAAACGGGACAGTTAGACCCTACGAGCAGTACTTC,CSARNGTVRPYEQYF
NA,TRBV11-2,TRBJ2-3,NA,TGTGCCAGCAGCTTACAGGTGTTTAGCACAGATACGCAGTATTTT,CASSLQVFSTDTQYF